A single sample gave rise to the 17 T cell receptor beta chains below, sequenced in a study of blood T cell repertoires in COVID-19. The data were produced by immunoSEQ multiplex PCR, yet TCRdb's version contains in-frame clones alone and is incomplete. This sample has 150,000 to 200,000 clones, with about 93% found just once. The sample was peripheral blood. These receptors all stem from a man younger than 40 with COVID-19, enrolled during active disease.

The chain couples TRBV3-1 (or the pseudogene TRBV3-2) to TRBJ2-3, with a possible D match to TRBD1 (5 bases). V shed 0 bases and J shed 5 bases, with 6 bases lying between them. Germline CDR1 and CDR2: LGHDT and YNNKEL (reference sequence). CDR3 size: 13 residues. CDR3 loop: CASSQDRVDTQYF. The CDR3 DNA reads as TGTGCCAGCAGCCAAGACAGGGTAGATACGCAGTATTTT.

V gene TRBV3-1 (or the pseudogene TRBV3-2) combines with J gene TRBJ2-1; possibly TRBD1 for D (6 bases). CDR1 and CDR2 (germline): LGHDT, YNNKEL (reference sequence). The V and J ends lost 6 bases and 9 bases respectively, with 12 bases between them. The CDR3 extends over 12 amino acids. DNA for the CDR3: TGTGCCAGCAGAGGAACAGGGAGTGAGCAGTTCTTC. Amino acid sequence: CASRGTGSEQFF.

This clone was recorded a few times. The J gene is TRBJ2-5, the V gene TRBV5-6; D remains ambiguous. The germline CDR1 and CDR2 sequences are SGHDT and YYEEEE. This CDR3 spans 12 amino acids. The V and J ends lost 3 bases and 5 bases respectively, with 8 bases between them. CDR3 sequence: CASSSSLETQYF. Here the CDR3 DNA reads TGTGCCAGCAGCTCCTCTCTGGAGACCCAGTACTTC.

This chain links TRBV6-5 with TRBJ2-1; TRBD1 is a possible D gene (6 bases). The CDR3 is 12 amino acids. Per germline, CDR1 MNHEY and CDR2 SVGAGI. The V gene lost 5 bases and the J gene lost 14 bases, with 16 bases spanning the gap. CDR3: CASSTYRADEFF. CDR3 nucleotide sequence: TGTGCCAGCAGTACATACAGGGCCGATGAGTTCTTC.

The chain has TRBV5-1 and TRBJ1-6; TRBD1 aligns across 8 bases. CDR1 is SGHRS, CDR2 YFSETQ, per germline. The CDR3 has 16 amino acids. V was pared by 4 bases and J by 7 bases, with 10 bases of the junction left unmatched. In nucleotides, the CDR3 is TGCGCCAGCAGCCCAGCTACCGGGACAGGCAATTCACCCCTCCACTTT. It encodes CASSPATGTGNSPLHF.

The rearrangement uses TRBV5-5 and TRBJ2-1, with 7 nucleotides matching TRBD1. This CDR3 is 15 amino acids long. The J segment lost 4 bases and the V segment lost 0 bases, leaving 4 bases of the junction unmatched. CDR1 and CDR2 (germline): SGHKS, YYEKEE (reference sequence). The CDR3 DNA reads as TGTGCCAGCAGCTTGGGCCAGGGGGTTTACAATGAGCAGTTCTTC. It is translated as CASSLGQGVYNEQFF.

The chain has TRBV9 and TRBJ1-3; D is unresolved. The V end lost 0 bases, the J end lost 4 bases, and 11 bases lay between the germline ends. Germline CDR1 is SGDLS and CDR2 is YYNGEE. This CDR3 contains 15 residues. CDR3 sequence (DNA): TGTGCCAGCAGCGTAGATCTTTCCTCCGGAAACACCATATATTTT. Protein sequence: CASSVDLSSGNTIYF.

The chain links TRBV19 to TRBJ2-2, with TRBD1 matching over 10 bases. CDR1 and CDR2 (germline): LNHDA, SQIVND (reference sequence). The CDR3 is 16 amino acids. Trimming at V came to 5 bases and at J to 6 bases, leaving 9 bases not matched to a gene. CDR3 in DNA: TGTGCCAGTAGTCCGACAGGGGGCCAAGTTTCCGGGGAGCTGTTTTTT. Translated, it gives CASSPTGGQVSGELFF.

J is TRBJ2-1 and V is TRBV3-1 (or the pseudogene TRBV3-2); D may be TRBD1 (7 bases). V was trimmed by 9 bases and J by 5 bases, leaving 17 bases between them. Germline V CDR1 and CDR2: LGHDT, YNNKEL (reference sequence). This CDR3 contains 14 residues. The CDR3 loop reads CASAGGRQHNEQFF. As DNA, the CDR3 is TGTGCCAGTGCAGGGGGGCGACAGCACAATGAGCAGTTCTTC.

J is TRBJ2-7 and V is TRBV3-1 (or the pseudogene TRBV3-2); 7 positions agree with TRBD1. The germline CDR1 and CDR2 sequences are LGHDT and YNNKEL (reference sequence). J was trimmed by 2 bases and V by 0 bases; bases with no gene match: 4. The CDR3 has 15 residues. The CDR3 loop reads CASSQDADRTYEQYF. The DNA of the CDR3 is TGTGCCAGCAGCCAAGACGCGGACAGGACCTACGAGCAGTACTTC.

The chain links TRBV6-5 to TRBJ1-1, with a weak D call TRBD1 (6 bases). The CDR3 consists of 16 residues. The germline V and J ends were trimmed by 4 bases and 5 bases, with 20 bases remaining between them. Germline loops: CDR1 MNHEY, CDR2 SVGAGI. CDR3 sequence reads: CASSSTGRLAETEAFF. The CDR3 coding sequence is TGTGCCAGCAGTTCGACAGGCAGGTTAGCTGAGACTGAAGCTTTCTTT.

The rearrangement uses TRBV10-1 and TRBJ2-5; possible D gene TRBD2, 6 bases. In germline, CDR1 is WNHNN, CDR2 SYGVQD (reference sequence). The V end was cut by 3 bases, the J end by 4 bases, with 12 bases between. The CDR3 consists of 14 residues. CDR3 in DNA: TGCGCCAGCAGTGACGCTAGCGTACCAGAGACCCAGTACTTC. The encoded protein is CASSDASVPETQYF.

The count of this clone is one. The rearrangement joins TRBV5-6 to TRBJ2-7, with D possibly matching TRBD1 (6 bases). The CDR3 length is 13 residues. The ends were cut back, 4 bases at V and 4 bases at J, with 12 bases in the middle. Per germline, CDR1 SGHDT and CDR2 YYEEEE. CDR3 coding DNA: TGTGCCAGCAGCCTCCTCGGACAGTACGAGCAGTACTTC. Translating it yields CASSLLGQYEQYF.

The genes are TRBV5-5 and TRBJ2-7; D perhaps matches TRBD2 (6 bases). The CDR3 runs to 15 residues. Germline V gene lookup returns CDR1 SGHKS and CDR2 YYEKEE (reference sequence). Trimming removed 4 bases from V and 9 bases from J, with 23 bases in between. CDR3 nucleotides: TGTGCCAGCAGCGCCACCGGGACTTCTCTTATAGCGCAGTACTTC. Its protein product is CASSATGTSLIAQYF.

The rearrangement links TRBV19 to TRBJ1-5, with 9 bases that match TRBD1. V lost 2 bases to trimming and J lost 2 bases; unmatched junction nucleotides: 4. CDR1 LNHDA and CDR2 SQIVND come from the germline V gene (reference sequence). The CDR3 covers 16 residues. CDR3 bases: TGTGCCAGTAGTATATTCGGGGACAGGGGCAATCAGCCCCAGCATTTT. Its protein is CASSIFGDRGNQPQHF.

The J gene is TRBJ2-7, the V gene TRBV2; no clear D gene. The CDR3 contains 14 residues. Germline V gives CDR1 SNHLY, CDR2 FYNNEI. The V and J ends lost 4 bases and 1 base respectively, with 11 bases between them. CDR3 sequence (DNA): TGTGCCAGCAGTGTGGCTGATGCTTCCTACGAGCAGTACTTC. Translating it yields CASSVADASYEQYF. The full variable domain, its missing parts supplied by reference TRBV2 and TRBJ2-7, is EPEVTQTPSHQVTQMGQEVILRCVPISNHLYFYWYRQILGQKVEFLVSFYNNEISEKSEIFDDQFSVERPDGSNFTLKIRSTKLEDSAMYFCASSVADASYEQYFGPGTRLTVT.

The chain links TRBV2 to TRBJ1-1; TRBD1 is a possible D gene (5 bases). Per the germline V gene, CDR1 is SNHLY and CDR2 is FYNNEI. The CDR3 loop spans 13 amino acids. V lost 7 bases, J lost 6 bases, and 15 bases lay in between. CDR3 loop: CASTPAAGAEAFF. In DNA form, the CDR3 reads TGTGCCAGCACCCCGGCGGCGGGGGCTGAAGCTTTCTTT.